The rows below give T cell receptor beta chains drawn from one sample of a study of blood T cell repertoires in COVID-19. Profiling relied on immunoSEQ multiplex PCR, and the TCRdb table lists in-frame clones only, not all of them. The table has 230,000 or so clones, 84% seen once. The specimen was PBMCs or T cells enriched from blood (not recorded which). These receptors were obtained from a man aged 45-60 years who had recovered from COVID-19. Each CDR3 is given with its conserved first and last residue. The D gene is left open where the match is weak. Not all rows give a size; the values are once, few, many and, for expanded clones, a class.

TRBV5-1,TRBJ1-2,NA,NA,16,TGCGCCAGCAGCAACGTTGGGGGGGGCGCTGGGTATGGCTACACCTTC,CASSNVGGGAGYGYTF
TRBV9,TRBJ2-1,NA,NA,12,TGTGCCAGCAGCTCTACCTACAATGAGCAGTTCTTC,CASSSTYNEQFF
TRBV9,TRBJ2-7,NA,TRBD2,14,TGTGCCAGCAGCCCTGGTCGGGGGGGATACGAGCAGTACTTC,CASSPGRGGYEQYF
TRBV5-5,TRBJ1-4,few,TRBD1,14,TGTGCCAGCAGCCCGGGACAGATCCTTGAAAAACTGTTTTTT,CASSPGQILEKLFF
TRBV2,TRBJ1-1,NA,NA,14,TGTGCCAGCAACGAAAGGGGGGGATCCCAGCAAGCTTTCTTT,CASNERGGSQQAFF
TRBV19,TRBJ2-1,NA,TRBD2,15,TGTGCCAGTAGTCGGACTAGCGACTCCTACAATGAGCAGTTCTTC,CASSRTSDSYNEQFF
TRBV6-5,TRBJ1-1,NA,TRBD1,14,TGTGCCAGCAGTACGACAGGGGGCGGCACTGAAGCTTTCTTT,CASSTTGGGTEAFF
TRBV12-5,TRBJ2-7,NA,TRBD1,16,TGTGCTAGTGGTTTGGTACTGGGGACAGAATCCTACGAGCAGTACTTC,CASGLVLGTESYEQYF
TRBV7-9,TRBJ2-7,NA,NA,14,TGTGCCAGCAGCTTAGATGAGGCGGGGCTTCGGCAGTACTTC,CASSLDEAGLRQYF
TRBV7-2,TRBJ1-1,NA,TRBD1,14,TGTGCCAGCAGCACCGGACAGGGCGGCACTGAAGCTTTCTTT,CASSTGQGGTEAFF
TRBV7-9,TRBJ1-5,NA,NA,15,TGTGCCAGCAGCTTAGCGGGGTCGGGGAATCAGCCCCAGCATTTT,CASSLAGSGNQPQHF
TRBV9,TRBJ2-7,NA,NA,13,TGTGCCAGCAGCGTAGAGAGTGGCTACGAGCAGTACTTC,CASSVESGYEQYF
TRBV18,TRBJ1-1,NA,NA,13,TGTGCCAGCTCACAAGACAGGTTGTCTGAAGCTTTCTTT,CASSQDRLSEAFF
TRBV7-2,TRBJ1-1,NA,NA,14,TGTGCCAGCAACCCCGGGTTGGTGAACACTGAAGCTTTCTTT,CASNPGLVNTEAFF
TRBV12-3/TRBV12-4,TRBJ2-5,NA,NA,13,TGTGCCAGCAGTAGGACAGGAGGGGAGACCCAGTACTTC,CASSRTGGETQYF
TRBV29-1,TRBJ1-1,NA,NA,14,TGCAGCGTCTGGGGGGGGGCCATCAACACTGAAGCTTTCTTT,CSVWGGAINTEAFF
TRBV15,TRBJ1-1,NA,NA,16,TGTGCCACCAGTATCGAACCGAGGGGGATTAACACTGAAGCTTTCTTT,CATSIEPRGINTEAFF
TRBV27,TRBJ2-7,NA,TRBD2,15,TGTGCCAGCAGTTTTAGCGCGGGGGGTCTCTACGAGCAGTACTTC,CASSFSAGGLYEQYF
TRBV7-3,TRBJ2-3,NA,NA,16,TGTGCCAGCAGCCCCCGGGACTTTTCTAGCACAGATACGCAGTATTTT,CASSPRDFSSTDTQYF
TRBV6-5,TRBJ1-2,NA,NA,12,TGTGCCAGCAGTCACGAGAGCTATGGCTACACCTTC,CASSHESYGYTF
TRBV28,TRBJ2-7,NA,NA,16,TGTGCCAGCAGTCCCCAGGTACAGGGCTACTCCTACGAGCAGTACTTC,CASSPQVQGYSYEQYF
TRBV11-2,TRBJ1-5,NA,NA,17,TGTGCCAGCAGCTTAGGCTTATGGGCAGGGCCCAATCAGCCCCAGCATTTT,CASSLGLWAGPNQPQHF
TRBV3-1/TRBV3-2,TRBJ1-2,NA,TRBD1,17,TGTGCCAGCAGCCATCGTCGCGGGACAGGGGGGGAATATGGCTACACCTTC,CASSHRRGTGGEYGYTF
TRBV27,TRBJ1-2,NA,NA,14,TGTGCCAGCAGTCGGACAGATACAAACTATGGCTACACCTTC,CASSRTDTNYGYTF
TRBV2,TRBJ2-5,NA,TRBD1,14,TGTGCCAGCAGTTACAGGGGGCACCAAGAGACCCAGTACTTC,CASSYRGHQETQYF
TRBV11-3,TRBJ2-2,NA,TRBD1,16,TGTGCCAGCAGCCAGCAGCCGGGACAGGGAGCCGGGGAGCTGTTTTTT,CASSQQPGQGAGELFF
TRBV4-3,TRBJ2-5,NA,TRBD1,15,TGCGCCAGCAGCCAAGTTTGGGGACAGGGAGAGACCCAGTACTTC,CASSQVWGQGETQYF
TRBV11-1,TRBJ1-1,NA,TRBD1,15,TGTGCCAGCAGCGGACGTCAGGGACAGGGGACTGAAGCTTTCTTT,CASSGRQGQGTEAFF
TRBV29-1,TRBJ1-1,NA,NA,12,TGCAGCGTTGCCAGGGCTCTCACTGAAGCTTTCTTT,CSVARALTEAFF
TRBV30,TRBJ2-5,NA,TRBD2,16,TGTGCCTGGAGTGTGGGACTAGCGGGGGCACGTGAGACCCAGTACTTC,CAWSVGLAGARETQYF
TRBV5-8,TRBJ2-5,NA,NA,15,TGTGCCAGCAGCCATCAGGGATACGGGTTGAGTGCCCAGTACTTC,CASSHQGYGLSAQYF
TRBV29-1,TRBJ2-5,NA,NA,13,TGCAGCGTGGAACGAAACAGGGAAGAGACCCAGTACTTC,CSVERNREETQYF
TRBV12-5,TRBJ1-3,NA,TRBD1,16,TGTGCTAGTGCCGGAGGGACAGGGGGCGCGGGAAACACCATATATTTT,CASAGGTGGAGNTIYF
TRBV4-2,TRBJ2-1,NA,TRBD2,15,TGTGCCAGCAGCCAAGAAGGTAGCGGGAACAACGAGCAGTTCTTC,CASSQEGSGNNEQFF
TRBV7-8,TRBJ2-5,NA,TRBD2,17,TGTGCCAGCAGCTTCCTAGCGGGAGGGCTTGTCTGGGAGACCCAGTACTTC,CASSFLAGGLVWETQYF
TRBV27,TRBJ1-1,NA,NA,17,TGTGCCACCAGCATCGGGAGTAGGGCCAGGGCGGCCACTGAAGCTTTCTTT,CATSIGSRARAATEAFF
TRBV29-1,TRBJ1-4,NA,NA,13,TGCAGCGCCACAGGGTCGCCTAATGAAAAACTGTTTTTT,CSATGSPNEKLFF
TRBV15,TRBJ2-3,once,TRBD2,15,TGTGCCACCAGCACCGGGACTAGCGGGACAGATACGCAGTATTTT,CATSTGTSGTDTQYF
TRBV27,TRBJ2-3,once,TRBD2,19,TGTGCCAGCAGTCCCCGGGGGCGGCGACTAGCGGGGCGCACAGATACGCAGTATTTT,CASSPRGRRLAGRTDTQYF
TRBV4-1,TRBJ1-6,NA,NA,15,TGCGCCAGCACCACTACGGCAAGTGAAAATTCACCCCTCCACTTT,CASTTTASENSPLHF
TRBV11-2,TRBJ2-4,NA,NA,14,TGTGCCAGCAGCTTAGAATCAGCAAGGGGCATTCAGTACTTC,CASSLESARGIQYF
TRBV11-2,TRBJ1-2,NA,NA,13,TGTGCCAGCAGCCCCGACACCTACTATGGCTACACCTTC,CASSPDTYYGYTF
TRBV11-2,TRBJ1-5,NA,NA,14,TGTGCCAGCAGCTTTTCTGGGCCCAATCAGCCCCAGCATTTT,CASSFSGPNQPQHF
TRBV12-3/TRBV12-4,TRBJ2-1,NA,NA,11,TGTGCCAGCAGTATCACCCGGGGACAGTTCTTC,CASSITRGQFF
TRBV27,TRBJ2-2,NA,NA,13,TGTGCCAGCCAGACTGCGAACACCGGGGAGCTGTTTTTT,CASQTANTGELFF